These T cell receptor beta chains were read from a single sample in a study of blood T cell repertoires in COVID-19. Libraries were prepared by immunoSEQ multiplex PCR; TCRdb keeps only in-frame clonotypes and omits some of them. The sample holds about 140,000 clones, approximately 86% seen once. Sequenced material: peripheral blood. Every receptor here comes from a man in his sixties or seventies with acute or convalescent COVID-19. The CDR3 runs from the conserved cysteine through the conserved F or W. D genes are given only for firm matches. The size entry is marked missing in some rows and otherwise reads once, few, many or a size class.

TRBV30	.	TRBJ1-4	.	TGTGCCTGCCCAGGGGTTTCTAATGAAAAACTGTTTTTT	CACPGVSNEKLFF
TRBV5-1	.	TRBJ2-7	few	TGCGCCAGCAGCTTGGCCAGGAACGAGCAGTACTTC	CASSLARNEQYF
TRBV3-1/TRBV3-2	.	TRBJ1-1	.	TGTGCCAGCAGCCTCGGGTCGTGGGCTTTCTTT	CASSLGSWAFF
TRBV13	.	TRBJ2-3	few	TGTGCCAGCAGCCCTCATAGACAGGAGCAAGATACGCAGTATTTT	CASSPHRQEQDTQYF
TRBV7-9	.	TRBJ1-2	.	TGTGCCAGCAGCTTAGGACAAGTGGACTATGGCTACACCTTC	CASSLGQVDYGYTF
TRBV5-1	.	TRBJ1-1	.	TGCGCCAGCAGGGTTGGGGCCGAACTGAACACTGAAGCTTTCTTT	CASRVGAELNTEAFF
TRBV5-1	TRBD2	TRBJ2-7	.	TGCGCCAGCAGCTTGACGACTAGCGGAGGGGACGAGCAGTACTTC	CASSLTTSGGDEQYF
TRBV10-3	.	TRBJ1-6	.	TGTGCCATCGGCGAGACAGCTAATTCACCCCTCCACTTT	CAIGETANSPLHF
TRBV3-1/TRBV3-2	.	TRBJ1-1	.	TGTGCCAGCAGCCTGGCGAAGACACCGAACACTGAAGCTTTCTTT	CASSLAKTPNTEAFF
TRBV11-2	.	TRBJ1-1	.	TGTGCCAGCAGCTTAGATCTGACAGCTGAAGCTTTCTTT	CASSLDLTAEAFF
TRBV7-3	TRBD2	TRBJ2-1	once	TGTGCCAGCAGCACCGGGACTAGCGCCTACAATGAGCAGTTCTTC	CASSTGTSAYNEQFF
TRBV27	.	TRBJ1-5	.	TGTGCCAGTGGACAGCAAGGGGGTCAGCCCCAGCATTTT	CASGQQGGQPQHF
TRBV6-5	.	TRBJ1-1	few	TGTGCCAGCAGTCGAATCGGGTTGAACACTGAAGCTTTCTTT	CASSRIGLNTEAFF
TRBV15	TRBD2	TRBJ2-1	medium-sized	TGTGCCACCAGCAGAGCTGGGGGATTAAGCCTAGCGGAAGAGCAGTTCTTC	CATSRAGGLSLAEEQFF
TRBV7-9	.	TRBJ1-1	.	TGTGCCAGCAGCCAACAGGGTCTGAACACTGAAGCTTTCTTT	CASSQQGLNTEAFF
TRBV28	.	TRBJ2-2	.	TGTGCCAGCAGTCCCCCCTCGGACATAACCGGGGAGCTGTTTTTT	CASSPPSDITGELFF
TRBV5-1	TRBD2	TRBJ2-5	once	TGCGCCAGCAGACGGGCGGGGGTGGACCAAGAGACCCAGTACTTC	CASRRAGVDQETQYF
TRBV3-1/TRBV3-2	TRBD1	TRBJ2-3	.	TGTGCCAGCAGCCCTCAGGGGGCGTTGGATACGCAGTATTTT	CASSPQGALDTQYF
TRBV5-4	.	TRBJ1-1	once	TGTGCCAGCAGCTTGGAGGCCGCTCGGGGCACTGAAGCTTTCTTT	CASSLEAARGTEAFF
TRBV11-2	.	TRBJ1-1	.	TGTGCCAGCAGCCCCCCCACAGGGCTGGGCACTGAAGCTTTCTTT	CASSPPTGLGTEAFF
TRBV7-9	TRBD2	TRBJ2-5	.	TGTGCCAGCAGCTTAGGGGGAGGGGAGACCCAGTACTTC	CASSLGGGETQYF
TRBV19	TRBD1	TRBJ2-7	once	TGTGCCAGTAGCTCGACAGGGAAGTTTACGGCGCAGTACTTC	CASSSTGKFTAQYF
TRBV5-1	TRBD1	TRBJ1-2	once	TGCGCCAGCAGCTTGGCTCCGGGACAGGGACACGGCTACACCTTC	CASSLAPGQGHGYTF
TRBV28	TRBD2	TRBJ2-7	.	TGTGCCAGCACCCTGACCCCTAGCGGGGCTTCGTACGAGCAGTACTTC	CASTLTPSGASYEQYF
TRBV14	.	TRBJ1-1	.	TGTGCCAGCAGCCCCCTTGGTGGCGCTTTCTTT	CASSPLGGAFF
TRBV2	.	TRBJ2-1	.	TGTGCCAGCAGACCTACTGGAGGGGGGGCCTACAATGAGCAGTTCTTC	CASRPTGGGAYNEQFF
TRBV19	TRBD2	TRBJ2-2	once	TGTGCCAGTAGTCGGAAACGGGAGGCGGGCACCGGGGAGCTGTTTTTT	CASSRKREAGTGELFF
TRBV7-9	TRBD1	TRBJ2-7	.	TGTGCCAGCAAGGAAGGGGGCCTCAACTACGAGCAGTACTTC	CASKEGGLNYEQYF
TRBV2	.	TRBJ2-3	.	TGTGCCAGCAGACTAGCTGGATCTGGAGATACGCAGTATTTT	CASRLAGSGDTQYF
TRBV2	.	TRBJ1-1	.	TGTGCCAGCAGTCTCCCCAAATCCCCAGGAAGGTTCATGAACACTGAAGCTTTCTTT	CASSLPKSPGRFMNTEAFF